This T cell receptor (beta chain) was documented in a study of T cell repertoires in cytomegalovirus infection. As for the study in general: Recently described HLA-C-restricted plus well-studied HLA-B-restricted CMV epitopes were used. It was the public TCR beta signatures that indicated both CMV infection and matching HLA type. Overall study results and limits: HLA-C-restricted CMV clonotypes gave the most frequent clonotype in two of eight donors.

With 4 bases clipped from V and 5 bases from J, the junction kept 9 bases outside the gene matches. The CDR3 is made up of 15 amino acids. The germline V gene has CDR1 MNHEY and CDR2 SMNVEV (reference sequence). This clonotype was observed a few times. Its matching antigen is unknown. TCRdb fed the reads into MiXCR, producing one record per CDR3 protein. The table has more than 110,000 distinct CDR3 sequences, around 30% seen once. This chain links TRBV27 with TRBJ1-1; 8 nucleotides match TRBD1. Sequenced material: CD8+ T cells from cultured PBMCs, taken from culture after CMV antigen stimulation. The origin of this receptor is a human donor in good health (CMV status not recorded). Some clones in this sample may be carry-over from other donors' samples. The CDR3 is CASSSLGQGVTEAFF. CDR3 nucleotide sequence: TGTGCCAGCAGTTCACTCGGACAGGGTGTGACTGAAGCTTTCTTT.